Below are 26 T cell receptor beta chains sequenced from a single sample in a study of Ad26.COV2.S vaccination and SARS-CoV-2 variants. Sequenced by immunoSEQ multiplex PCR; TCRdb stores in-frame clones only, minus some. Here the sample spans 300,000 to 400,000 clones, about 88% being singletons. Treatment in this sample: roughly 19 received Ad26.COV2.S at low or high dose, single or two shots; 5 received placebo; per-sample allocation not given. Day 63 after the first injection of vaccine or placebo was the sampling time. The specimen comprised peripheral blood, sampled in a trial of Ad26.COV2.S vaccine versus placebo. Receptor source: a person between 18 and 65 years old who received the Ad26.COV2.S COVID-19 vaccine or a placebo.

The gene calls are TRBV5-6 and TRBJ1-1; no reliable D call. This CDR3 region has 15 residues. Germline values: CDR1 SGHDT, CDR2 YYEEEE. With 4 bases removed from V and 1 base from J, the gap between germline ends came to 14 bases. The CDR3 protein is CASSRAGRWNTEAFF. The CDR3 DNA sequence: TGTGCCAGCAGCCGTGCTGGACGGTGGAACACTGAAGCTTTCTTT.

The chain employs TRBV3-1 (or the pseudogene TRBV3-2) and TRBJ2-4; D is possibly TRBD1 (5 bases). V lost 0 bases to trimming and J lost 0 bases, with 6 bases between them. The CDR3 runs to 15 residues. Germline CDR1 is LGHDT and CDR2 is YNNKEL (reference sequence). The CDR3 DNA reads TGTGCCAGCAGCCAAGAGGGGCTAGCCAAAAACATTCAGTACTTC. Protein product: CASSQEGLAKNIQYF.

This sequence joins TRBV6-6 and TRBJ1-5; D is uncertain. Germline values: CDR1 MNHNY, CDR2 SVGAGI (reference sequence). This CDR3 contains 17 residues. V was pared by 5 bases and J by 1 base, with 18 bases between. CDR3 in DNA: TGTGCCAGCAGTCCGGCCAATGGCTACCGGAGCAATCAGCCCCAGCATTTT. It encodes CASSPANGYRSNQPQHF.

The genes are TRBV11-3 and TRBJ1-1, with D unclear. Trimming stripped 0 bases from V and 0 bases from J, with 8 bases between. CDR1 and CDR2 from the germline V gene are SGHNT and YENEEA. The CDR3 loop spans 15 amino acids. Written as DNA, the CDR3 is TGTGCCAGCAGCTTAGATAGCCAGTTGAACACTGAAGCTTTCTTT. Translated, it gives CASSLDSQLNTEAFF.

The gene calls are TRBV2 and TRBJ1-6; no reliable D call. The CDR3 contains 15 residues. Germline V gene data show CDR1 as SNHLY and CDR2 as FYNNEI. The V end lost 4 bases, the J end lost 7 bases, and 14 bases lay between the germline ends. DNA for the CDR3: TGTGCCAGCAGTGGATTGACACGTGCAAATTCACCCCTCCACTTT. Encoded protein: CASSGLTRANSPLHF. The complete variable domain, with remaining parts taken from reference TRBV2 and TRBJ1-6, reads EPEVTQTPSHQVTQMGQEVILRCVPISNHLYFYWYRQILGQKVEFLVSFYNNEISEKSEIFDDQFSVERPDGSNFTLKIRSTKLEDSAMYFCASSGLTRANSPLHFGNGTRLTVT.

The CDR3 coding sequence is TGTGCCAGCACCTATGGGGTGAGTGGCGAGCAGTTCTTC. Its translation is CASTYGVSGEQFF. V and J are TRBV28 and TRBJ2-1; D unresolved. Trimming pared 7 bases from V and 10 bases from J, leaving 17 bases between. The CDR3 consists of 13 residues. CDR1 MDHEN and CDR2 SYDVKM come from the germline V gene.

This clone was counted a few times. The chain couples TRBV6-1 to TRBJ1-2, with TRBD1 as a possible D gene (5 bases). The CDR3 runs to 12 residues. V lost 7 bases, J lost 6 bases, and 12 bases lay in between. Germline V gives CDR1 MNHNS, CDR2 SASEGT. The CDR3 is CASTLDSHGYTF. The CDR3 nucleotides are TGTGCCAGCACATTAGACAGCCATGGCTACACCTTC.

This chain uses TRBV5-1 with TRBJ2-7; 9 nucleotides align to TRBD2. Trimming cost V 7 bases and J 2 bases; bases outside gene matches: 10. CDR3 size: 15 residues. Germline V CDR1 and CDR2: SGHRS, YFSETQ. The CDR3 reads CASSASAGGAYEQYF. In nucleotides, the CDR3 is TGCGCCAGCTCCGCAAGCGCGGGGGGGGCCTACGAGCAGTACTTC.

This chain's CDR3 is CASSEAIGVADTQYF. The CDR3 DNA follows: TGTGCCAGCAGTGAAGCAATAGGGGTCGCAGATACGCAGTATTTT. The chain is built from TRBV6-1 and TRBJ2-3; D is possibly TRBD1 (5 bases). The CDR3 covers 15 residues. Germline V gene data show CDR1 as MNHNS and CDR2 as SASEGT. V was clipped by 0 bases and J by 4 bases, with 11 bases between them.

The table lists this clone with many counts. This chain links TRBV25-1 with TRBJ2-5; no definite D call. This CDR3 has 14 residues. Trimming removed 0 bases at V and 2 bases at J, with 7 bases between. The V gene's germline CDR1 is MGHDK and CDR2 SYGVNS. The CDR3 nucleotides read TGTGCCAGCAGTGAATATCCCGATCAAGAGACCCAGTACTTC. This sequence encodes CASSEYPDQETQYF.

The rearrangement links TRBV13 to TRBJ1-5, with 8 bases identical to TRBD1. CDR3 length: 15 residues. CDR1 and CDR2 from the germline V gene are PRHDT and FYEKMQ (reference sequence). V shed 5 bases, J shed 6 bases, and the junction held 9 bases outside the gene matches. The chain's CDR3 is CASSQGRGLSQPQHF. The CDR3 DNA follows: TGTGCCAGCAGCCAGGGCAGGGGGCTAAGTCAGCCCCAGCATTTT.

This chain links TRBV14 with TRBJ2-5; 9 bases line up with TRBD1. The CDR3 length is 14 residues. From germline, CDR1 is SGHDN and CDR2 FVKESK. V dropped 3 bases and J dropped 2; count of bases not matched to a gene: 1. This CDR3 is CASSQDRGQETQYF. In DNA form, the CDR3 reads TGTGCCAGCAGCCAGGACAGGGGACAAGAGACCCAGTACTTC.

V gene TRBV4-2 combines with J gene TRBJ1-2; perhaps TRBD1 as D (6 bases). Trimming cost V 1 base and J 4 bases, with 13 bases left between them. Germline CDR1 LGHNA, CDR2 YNFKEQ. The CDR3 extends over 15 amino acids. CDR3 sequence (DNA): TGTGCCAGCAGCCAAGGTTCAGGGGAGCCCTATGGCTACACCTTC. As protein: CASSQGSGEPYGYTF.

This chain's CDR3 is CASSFDNEQFF. In DNA form, the CDR3 reads TGTGCCAGCAGCTTTGACAATGAGCAGTTCTTC. The genes are TRBV5-8 and TRBJ2-1; D gene ambiguous. The CDR3 totals 11 residues. Looked up from germline, CDR1 is SGHTS and CDR2 is YDEGEE. The V end lost 2 bases, the J end lost 5 bases, and 2 bases lay between the germline ends.

This clone has a single count. The rearrangement joins TRBV7-3 to TRBJ1-2, with D perhaps TRBD1 (5 bases). Germline CDR1 SGHTA, CDR2 FQGTGA. The V end lost 2 bases, the J end lost 2 bases, and 6 bases lay between the germline ends. The CDR3 runs 13 residues. In nucleotides, the CDR3 is TGTGCCAGCAGCTTATACAGGAACTATGGCTACACCTTC. Translation: CASSLYRNYGYTF.

The chain uses TRBV30 and TRBJ1-6, with unresolved D. Germline values: CDR1 GTSNPN, CDR2 SVGIG (reference sequence). The CDR3 sequence is 15 residues long. V was clipped by 0 bases and J by 7 bases, with 13 bases between them. CDR3 in DNA: TGTGCCTGGAGTGTATCCGGGCCGAGGAATTCACCCCTCCACTTT. This encodes CAWSVSGPRNSPLHF.

The genes are TRBV4-3 and TRBJ2-2; TRBD1 might be the D (6 bases). The CDR3 runs to 13 residues. CDR1 and CDR2 from the germline V gene are LGHNA and YSLEER. V was pared by 5 bases and J by 5 bases, with 9 bases between. This CDR3 is CASSTQGTGELFF. The CDR3 region has the DNA TGCGCCAGCAGCACGCAGGGGACCGGGGAGCTGTTTTTT.

The CDR3 nucleotides read TGTGCCAGCAGCTTAGTTACAACAGGGGGCAGTCAGCCCCAGCATTTT. It codes for CASSLVTTGGSQPQHF. The chain is built from TRBV7-8 and TRBJ1-5; TRBD1 aligns across 9 bases. Germline CDR1 reads SGHVS; CDR2 reads FQNEAQ. V gave up 1 base and J gave up 6 bases; unmatched junction bases: 7. The CDR3 sequence is 16 residues long.

The chain links TRBV25-1 to TRBJ2-3, with a possible D match to TRBD1 (5 bases). From germline, CDR1 is MGHDK and CDR2 SYGVNS. The CDR3 is 15 residues long. Trimming took 3 bases from V and 6 from J, leaving 16 bases between them. CDR3 nucleotide sequence: TGTGCCAGCAGTGATGGGCAGGGCACCGGGGATACGCAGTATTTT. Translating gives CASSDGQGTGDTQYF. Supplemented by reference TRBV25-1 and TRBJ2-3, the full variable domain reads EADIYQTPRYLVIGTGKKITLECSQTMGHDKMYWYQQDPGMELHLIHYSYGVNSTEKGDLSSESTVSRIRTEHFPLTLESARPSHTSQYLCASSDGQGTGDTQYFGPGTRLTVL.

The chain is built from TRBV9 and TRBJ2-1; 9 bases agree with TRBD1. CDR1 and CDR2 from the germline V gene are SGDLS and YYNGEE. The CDR3 sequence is 16 residues long. V gave up 3 bases and J gave up 4 bases; unmatched junction bases: 8. CDR3 bases: TGTGCCAGCAGCGACCTACAGGGGGCGAGGTACAATGAGCAGTTCTTC. It yields the protein CASSDLQGARYNEQFF.

The chain has TRBV28 and TRBJ2-5; D is unclear. Germline lookup yields CDR1 MDHEN and CDR2 SYDVKM. V lost 7 bases, J lost 5 bases, and 14 bases lay in between. The CDR3 totals 13 residues. CDR3 coding DNA: TGTGCCAGCATGGGAATAGGTCGCGAGACCCAGTACTTC. This gives the protein CASMGIGRETQYF.

Only one count was recorded for this clone. DNA for the CDR3: TGTGCCAGCAGCCCCGACTTCTTCGGGGCCAACGTCCTGACTTTC. This codes for CASSPDFFGANVLTF. This chain links TRBV7-6 with TRBJ2-6; D remains ambiguous. CDR3 length: 15 residues. The V end lost 5 bases, the J end lost 4 bases, and 12 bases lay between the germline ends. Germline V lookup: CDR1 SGHVS, CDR2 FNYEAQ.

This clone was picked up one time. V gene TRBV7-9 combines with J gene TRBJ2-2, with 8 positions matching TRBD2. The CDR3 length is 15 residues. The trim removed 5 bases at V and 0 bases at J, leaving 2 bases unmatched. Germline V gives CDR1 SEHNR, CDR2 FQNEAQ (reference sequence). This CDR3 is CASSLGGANTGELFF. In DNA, the CDR3 is TGTGCCAGCAGCCTCGGGGGGGCGAACACCGGGGAGCTGTTTTTT.

This chain uses TRBV14 with TRBJ1-3, with a tentative D call TRBD1 (6 bases). V dropped 1 base and J dropped 10 bases, with 8 bases sitting between them. CDR1 SGHDN and CDR2 FVKESK come from the germline V gene. The CDR3 length is 12 residues. CDR3 in DNA: TGTGCCAGCAGCCAAGTCAGGGGAACCATATATTTT. Protein product: CASSQVRGTIYF. Full variable domain (outside the CDR3, taken from reference TRBV14 and TRBJ1-3): EAGVTQFPSHSVIEKGQTVTLRCDPISGHDNLYWYRRVMGKEIKFLLHFVKESKQDESGMPNNRFLAERTGGTYSTLKVQPAELEDSGVYFCASSQVRGTIYFGEGSWLTVV.

The chain is built from TRBV7-9 and TRBJ1-2, with D tentatively TRBD1 (5 bases). Germline V gene lookup returns CDR1 SEHNR and CDR2 FQNEAQ (reference sequence). The length of the CDR3 is 15 residues. V was cut by 5 bases and J by 2 bases, with 15 bases left in between. The DNA of the CDR3 is TGTGCCAGCAGCCAAGGGTCCGGGACCAACTATGGCTACACCTTC. Translated: CASSQGSGTNYGYTF. The full variable domain, with the rest looked up from reference TRBV7-9 and TRBJ1-2, is DTGVSQNPRHKITKRGQNVTFRCDPISEHNRLYWYRQTLGQGPEFLTYFQNEAQLEKSRLLSDRFSAERPKGSFSTLEIQRTEQGDSAMYLCASSQGSGTNYGYTFGSGTRLTVV.

The V call is TRBV7-6, the J call TRBJ1-5; D is unresolved. The germline CDR1 and CDR2 sequences are SGHVS and FNYEAQ. V lost 1 base and J 0 bases, leaving 4 bases between the germline ends. This CDR3 has 14 residues. In DNA, the CDR3 is TGTGCCAGCAGCTTAGGCCCTAGCAATCAGCCCCAGCATTTT. Its translation: CASSLGPSNQPQHF.